The sequence of this TCR beta chain was determined in a study of CD8 T cells in Susac syndrome. Reverse transcription of roughly 0.45 to 1 ug RNA was carried out with random hexamers. Via MiXCR, TCRdb re-called the immunoSEQ multiplex PCR reads, giving one row per CDR3 protein. Of 150,000 to 180,000 distinct CDR3 sequences listed, 85% to 95% are singletons. The CDR3 spans 13 residues. The germline V gene has CDR1 SGHDT and CDR2 YYEEEE. The germline V and J ends were trimmed by 1 base and 4 bases, with 8 bases remaining between them. This TCR derives from a human donor with Susac syndrome. Sequencing input: CD4+ T cells from PBMCs. This chain uses TRBV5-6 with TRBJ2-5; no firm D call. CDR3 in DNA: TGTGCCAGCAGCTTGCCAAGTTTAGAGACCCAGTACTTC. Protein product: CASSLPSLETQYF.